This T cell receptor beta chain was retrieved from a study of T cells in localized non-small cell lung cancer. The study's findings and limits: Heterogeneity within the tumor remains possible, as just one region underwent sequencing. A median about 56 of the top 100 tumor clones appeared in adjacent lung.

The data were produced by immunoSEQ multiplex PCR, yet TCRdb's version contains in-frame clones alone and is incomplete. The sample contains over 70,000 clones, about 90% of which appear only once. Notes on this clone: Its cognate antigen is unknown.

The CDR3 has 15 amino acids. With V trimmed by 7 bases and J by 1 base, 6 bases remained unmatched. Germline assignment: CDR1 LNHDA and CDR2 SQIVND (reference sequence). The receptor was isolated from a male donor at least 60 years old with stage III squamous cell lung carcinoma. This chain connects TRBV19 to TRBJ2-3; 9 bases agree with TRBD1. The material was peripheral blood, obtained before any cancer treatment. DNA of the CDR3: TGTGCCAGTACTACAGGGGGCGGCCGCACAGATACGCAGTATTTT. This sequence encodes CASTTGGGRTDTQYF.